Below, 6 T cell receptor beta chains from the same sample are listed, as sequenced in a study of T cell responses to AZD1222 COVID-19 vaccine. Clones were sequenced by immunoSEQ multiplex PCR, and TCRdb holds only the in-frame ones, with some missing. In the table there are about 130,000 clones, 70% to 90% of which are singletons. The material sequenced was peripheral blood, taken on day 0 of AZD1222 vaccination. The receptors were gathered from an adult in good health.

The genes are TRBV24-1 and TRBJ1-2; D gene ambiguous. CDR3 length: 15 amino acids. V lost 2 bases and J lost 4, with 13 bases in between. Germline CDR1 reads KGHDR; CDR2 reads SFDVKD. This chain's CDR3 is CATSDYTDGLYGYTF. The CDR3 DNA follows: TGTGCCACCAGTGATTATACTGACGGACTCTATGGCTACACCTTC.

J is TRBJ1-3 and V is TRBV5-6; unclear D gene. The CDR3 is 14 residues long. V was clipped by 0 bases and J by 2 bases, with 6 bases between them. Germline CDR1 reads SGHDT; CDR2 reads YYEEEE. Here the CDR3 reads CASSLGQPGNTIYF. The DNA of the CDR3 is TGTGCCAGCAGCTTGGGTCAGCCTGGAAACACCATATATTTT.

The rearrangement joins TRBV6-2 or TRBV6-3 to TRBJ1-5; D unresolved. Germline V CDR1 and CDR2: MNHEY, SVGEGT. V lost 4 bases to trimming and J lost 2 bases, with 9 bases between them. This CDR3 spans 14 amino acids. CDR3 coding DNA: TGTGCCAGCAGTTCCCCGGGTGGCAATCAGCCCCAGCATTTT. Its translation is CASSSPGGNQPQHF.

The chain combines TRBV29-1 with TRBJ1-3; no firm D call. The CDR3 is 14 amino acids. Deletions cut 1 base from V and 4 bases from J, with 11 bases between. Germline lookup yields CDR1 SQVTM and CDR2 ANQGSEA. This CDR3 is CSVEGGDSGNTIYF. CDR3 nucleotide sequence: TGCAGCGTTGAAGGTGGAGATTCCGGAAACACCATATATTTT.

This clone was seen just once. V gene TRBV9 combines with J gene TRBJ1-2; D ambiguous. CDR3 length: 14 residues. V gave up 6 bases and J gave up 4 bases, with 16 bases separating them. In germline, CDR1 is SGDLS, CDR2 YYNGEE. This chain's CDR3 is CASNRPGSSYGYTF. CDR3 coding DNA: TGTGCCAGCAACCGACCGGGATCCTCCTATGGCTACACCTTC.

This clone was recorded a few times. The chain recombines TRBV5-6 with TRBJ1-6, with D possibly being TRBD1 (6 bases). The germline V gene has CDR1 SGHDT and CDR2 YYEEEE. V shed 4 bases and J shed 7 bases, with 15 bases lying between them. The CDR3 extends over 15 amino acids. The CDR3 DNA is TGTGCCAGCAGCCGTCGGACAGAAAGAAATTCACCCCTCCACTTT. Translated: CASSRRTERNSPLHF. Complete variable domain (other parts from reference TRBV5-6 and TRBJ1-6): DAGVTQSPTHLIKTRGQQVTLRCSPKSGHDTVSWYQQALGQGPQFIFQYYEEEERQRGNFPDRFSGHQFPNYSSELNVNALLLGDSALYLCASSRRTERNSPLHFGNGTRLTVT.